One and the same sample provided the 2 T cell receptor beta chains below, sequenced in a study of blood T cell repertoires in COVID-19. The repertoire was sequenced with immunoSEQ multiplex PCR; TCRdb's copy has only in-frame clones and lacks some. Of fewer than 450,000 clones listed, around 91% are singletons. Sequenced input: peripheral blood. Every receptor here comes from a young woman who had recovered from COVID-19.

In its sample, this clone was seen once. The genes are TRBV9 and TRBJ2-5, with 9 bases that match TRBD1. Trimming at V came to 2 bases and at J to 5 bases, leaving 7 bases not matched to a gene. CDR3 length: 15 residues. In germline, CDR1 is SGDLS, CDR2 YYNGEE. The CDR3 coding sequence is TGTGCCAGCAGCGTCGGGACAGGGTCTGGGGAGACCCAGTACTTC. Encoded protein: CASSVGTGSGETQYF.

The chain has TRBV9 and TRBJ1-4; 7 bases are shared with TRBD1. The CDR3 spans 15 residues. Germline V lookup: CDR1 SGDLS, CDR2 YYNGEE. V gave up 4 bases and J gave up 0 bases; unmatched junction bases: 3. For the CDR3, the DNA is TGTGCCAGCAGCCCGGGGACAGCAACTAATGAAAAACTGTTTTTT. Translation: CASSPGTATNEKLFF.